Listed below are T cell receptor beta chains from one sample, sequenced in a study of shared clonotypes between healthy human individuals. Data came from immunoSEQ multiplex PCR; TCRdb stores just in-frame clones and leaves some out. The data contain about 1 million clones, about 75% of them singletons. The specimen sequenced was memory CD4+ T cells sorted from blood. All receptors come from a man in his late teens or twenties in good health. Each CDR3 is given with its conserved first and last residue. The D gene is left open where the match is weak. Not every row has a clone size; where given, it reads once, few, many or a size class.

J: TRBJ1-3
V: TRBV2
size: few
D: -
DNA: TGTGCCAGCAGTGATGGTGGCTTGAGGGGAAACACCATATATTTT
CDR3: CASSDGGLRGNTIYF

J: TRBJ1-6
V: TRBV28
size: -
D: TRBD1
DNA: TGTGCCAGCAGTCCCACAGGGGCAAGGGTGGCTTCACCCCTCCACTTT
CDR3: CASSPTGARVASPLHF

J: TRBJ2-1
V: TRBV28
size: -
D: -
DNA: TGTGCCACCGTACCTCGCGGGGCCAATTACAATGAGCAGTTCTTC
CDR3: CATVPRGANYNEQFF

J: TRBJ2-3
V: TRBV25-1
size: -
D: TRBD2
DNA: TGTGCCAGCAGTGGGAGCGGGGCCCTTACAGATACGCAGTATTTT
CDR3: CASSGSGALTDTQYF

J: TRBJ1-2
V: TRBV5-6
size: -
D: -
DNA: TGTGCCAGCAGCTTGGGGCATATCGGGGGCCTAGATGGCTACACCTTC
CDR3: CASSLGHIGGLDGYTF

J: TRBJ1-1
V: TRBV6-1
size: -
D: -
DNA: TGTGCCAGCAGTGAAGTGGGGGCTGAAGCTTTCTTT
CDR3: CASSEVGAEAFF

J: TRBJ2-3
V: TRBV6-1
size: -
D: TRBD1
DNA: TGTGCCAGCAGAAGGACAGGGGTCAGCACAGATACGCAGTATTTT
CDR3: CASRRTGVSTDTQYF

J: TRBJ1-2
V: TRBV7-2
size: -
D: -
DNA: TGTGCCAGCAGCTTAGTTTTTACGGGCAGTAACTATGGCTACACCTTC
CDR3: CASSLVFTGSNYGYTF

J: TRBJ2-5
V: TRBV11-1
size: -
D: -
DNA: TGTGCCAGCAGCTTTCCGCCGGGGCGCGGGCAAGAGACCCAGTACTTC
CDR3: CASSFPPGRGQETQYF

J: TRBJ2-1
V: TRBV13
size: -
D: TRBD1
DNA: TGTGCCAGCAGCTTAGCCCATGTAGACAGGGGGAATGAGCAGTTCTTC
CDR3: CASSLAHVDRGNEQFF

J: TRBJ1-3
V: TRBV6-6
size: -
D: -
DNA: TGTGCCCACGGGACGGCGGACTCTGGAAACACCATATATTTT
CDR3: CAHGTADSGNTIYF

J: TRBJ2-5
V: TRBV7-2
size: -
D: -
DNA: TGTGCCAGCAGCCCGTCGACCTTGCTTGAGACCCAGTACTTC
CDR3: CASSPSTLLETQYF

J: TRBJ2-3
V: TRBV9
size: -
D: TRBD2
DNA: TGTGCCAGCAGCCCGGGGGGGGCTTACACAGATACGCAGTATTTT
CDR3: CASSPGGAYTDTQYF

J: TRBJ2-2
V: TRBV7-8
size: -
D: TRBD1
DNA: TGTGCCAGCAGCACCGGGACAGGGGCGAACACCGGGGAGCTGTTTTTT
CDR3: CASSTGTGANTGELFF

J: TRBJ1-1
V: TRBV18
size: many
D: -
DNA: TGTGCCAGCTCACCACAGGCCGGCACTGAAGCTTTCTTT
CDR3: CASSPQAGTEAFF

J: TRBJ2-5
V: TRBV6-5
size: -
D: -
DNA: TGTGCCAGCAGTTACTCAATAGGGGGAGGGGTGGAGACCCAGTACTTC
CDR3: CASSYSIGGGVETQYF

J: TRBJ1-1
V: TRBV5-5
size: -
D: -
DNA: TGTGCCAGCAGCGGGGGAGAGATGAACACTGAAGCTTTCTTT
CDR3: CASSGGEMNTEAFF